The source of this T cell receptor beta chain is a study of blood T cell repertoires in COVID-19. Study-wide background: Donors in the United States, Italy and Spain gave samples during acute or convalescent COVID-19. T cells, B-cell-depleted T cells, or PBMCs provided the cDNA or gDNA that served as material.

In the study's own analysis: From reference gene primer amplification, estimates of nucleated cell counts were derived. Profiled with immunoSEQ multiplex PCR; TCRdb holds only in-frame clones, not every one. From that table come the V and J calls and clone size; the DNA was used to work out D and trimming. The repertoire has 150,000 to 200,000 clones, around 90% of them found once; the top ten carry roughly a fifth. V lost 0 bases, J lost 4 bases, and 6 bases stayed unmatched. The length of the CDR3 is 16 residues. Germline values: CDR1 LNHDA, CDR2 SQIVND (reference sequence). V is TRBV19 and J is TRBJ1-2; 9 positions agree with TRBD1. Sample: peripheral blood. This receptor was obtained from a man in his fifties or sixties with active or convalescent COVID-19. The DNA for the CDR3 is TGTGCCAGTAGTATAGATCGGACAGGGGCAAGCTATGGCTACACCTTC. Its translation is CASSIDRTGASYGYTF. Filled out from reference TRBV19 and TRBJ1-2, the complete variable domain reads DGGITQSPKYLFRKEGQNVTLSCEQNLNHDAMYWYRQDPGQGLRLIYYSQIVNDFQKGDIAEGYSVSREKKESFPLTVTSAQKNPTAFYLCASSIDRTGASYGYTFGSGTRLTVV.